One and the same sample provided the 27 T cell receptor beta chains below, sequenced in a study of blood T cell repertoires in COVID-19. The protocol was immunoSEQ multiplex PCR, while the TCRdb copy is restricted to in-frame clones and leaves out a portion. The data show 300,000 to 400,000 clones, roughly 89% seen once. The sample was peripheral blood. These receptors came from a man aged 25 to 45 with COVID-19, enrolled during active disease.

The V call is TRBV6-5, the J call TRBJ2-7, with D tentatively TRBD1 (6 bases). This CDR3 comprises 15 residues. CDR1 is MNHEY, CDR2 SVGAGI, per germline. The V end lost 5 bases, the J end lost 2 bases, and 16 bases lay between the germline ends. CDR3 DNA: TGTGCCAGCAGTAAGAGGACAGCCGCCCCCTACGAGCAGTACTTC. Amino acid sequence: CASSKRTAAPYEQYF.

There are a few counts of this clone. The chain carries TRBV30 and TRBJ1-6; D remains unclear. The CDR3 totals 16 residues. Germline V lookup: CDR1 GTSNPN, CDR2 SVGIG (reference sequence). V lost 0 bases and J 0 bases, leaving 9 bases between the germline ends. DNA for the CDR3: TGTGCCTGGAGTGTCTGGGCGAGCTCCTATAATTCACCCCTCCACTTT. Its translation: CAWSVWASSYNSPLHF.

The CDR3 region is CASSVQGRDNSPLHF. In nucleotides, the CDR3 is TGTGCCAGCAGCGTACAGGGCCGTGATAATTCACCCCTCCACTTT. The rearrangement uses TRBV7-3 and TRBJ1-6, with D maybe TRBD1 (6 bases). The V gene's germline CDR1 is SGHTA and CDR2 FQGTGA. CDR3 length: 15 residues. V was pared by 5 bases and J by 5 bases, with 13 bases between.

V is TRBV5-4 and J is TRBJ2-7; TRBD1 matches 9 bases. The CDR3 covers 19 residues. After removal of 0 bases from V and 7 bases from J, the junction contained 20 bases not matched to a gene. CDR1 is SGHNT and CDR2 is YYREEE in the germline V gene (reference sequence). The CDR3 loop reads CASSLVWGQGKQTTWEQYF. As DNA, the CDR3 is TGTGCCAGCAGCTTGGTTTGGGGACAGGGAAAACAAACTACGTGGGAGCAGTACTTC.

The chain joins TRBV28 to TRBJ2-2; 10 bases fit TRBD2. Germline CDR1 and CDR2: MDHEN and SYDVKM. The J segment lost 2 bases and the V segment lost 6 bases, leaving 6 bases of the junction unmatched. The CDR3 runs to 16 residues. For the CDR3, the DNA is TGTGCCAGCAGCCGGACTAGCGGATTAAACACCGGGGAGCTGTTTTTT. Translating gives CASSRTSGLNTGELFF.

Only one count was recorded for this clone. The gene calls are TRBV5-1 and TRBJ1-2, with 9 bases that match TRBD1. Trimming cost V 5 bases and J 6 bases; bases outside gene matches: 11. The CDR3 runs 15 residues. The germline V gene encodes CDR1 SGHRS and CDR2 YFSETQ. CDR3 bases: TGCGCCAGCAGGTCGCTTTGGGACAGGGAGGATGGCTACACCTTC. It encodes CASRSLWDREDGYTF.

This clone was seen only a few times. The chain recombines TRBV2 with TRBJ2-3; D is perhaps TRBD2 (6 bases). This CDR3 region has 9 residues. Germline V CDR1 and CDR2: SNHLY, FYNNEI. Deletions cut 11 bases from V and 9 bases from J, with 9 bases between. The CDR3 here is CAVGGTQYF. CDR3 DNA: TGTGCCGTCGGAGGGACGCAGTATTTT.

This chain links TRBV5-5 with TRBJ2-7; D gene uncertain. Germline V gene sequence: CDR1 SGHKS, CDR2 YYEKEE (reference sequence). V dropped 2 bases and J dropped 0 bases, with 6 bases sitting between them. CDR3 size: 13 residues. In DNA form, the CDR3 reads TGTGCCAGCAGCTTTACTGGCTCCTACGAGCAGTACTTC. As protein: CASSFTGSYEQYF.

There are a few counts of this clone. This chain joins TRBV7-8 and TRBJ2-3, with D perhaps matching TRBD1 (8 bases). Germline V lookup: CDR1 SGHVS, CDR2 FQNEAQ. V shed 2 bases and J shed 4 bases, with 13 bases lying between them. The CDR3 is 15 residues long. CDR3 DNA: TGTGCCAGCAGCTTAAACAGGGGGGGAGCAGATACGCAGTATTTT. Translated: CASSLNRGGADTQYF.

The chain recombines TRBV24-1 with TRBJ2-7; TRBD1 might be the D (6 bases). V lost 4 bases, J lost 5 bases, and 11 bases lay in between. Germline-derived CDR1 and CDR2 are KGHDR and SFDVKD. The CDR3 is made up of 13 amino acids. The CDR3 reads CATSEPGQNEQYF. Written as DNA, the CDR3 is TGTGCCACCAGTGAGCCCGGACAGAACGAGCAGTACTTC.

In nucleotides, the CDR3 is TGTGCCAGCTCACTCGGAGGATTAGCGGGAGACAATGAGCAGTTCTTC. It encodes CASSLGGLAGDNEQFF. The gene calls are TRBV18 and TRBJ2-1; 9 bases agree with TRBD2. V gave up 4 bases and J gave up 5 bases; unmatched junction bases: 9. Germline V gene sequence: CDR1 KGHSH, CDR2 LQKENI. This CDR3 contains 16 residues.

This clone is a singleton in its sample. The J gene is TRBJ2-3, the V gene TRBV7-2, with 8 bases fitting TRBD2. Trimming cost V 0 bases and J 4 bases; bases outside gene matches: 6. This CDR3 is built from 16 residues. In germline, CDR1 is SGHTA, CDR2 FQGNSA. The CDR3 loop reads CASSLATGGGADTQYF. In DNA form, the CDR3 reads TGTGCCAGCAGCTTAGCTACGGGAGGGGGGGCAGATACGCAGTATTTT.

V and J are TRBV6-1 and TRBJ1-1; the D is unclear. This CDR3 is built from 12 residues. Per germline, CDR1 MNHNS and CDR2 SASEGT. V was trimmed by 2 bases and J by 7 bases, leaving 8 bases between them. CDR3 in amino acids: CASSENGREAFF. CDR3 bases: TGTGCCAGCAGTGAAAATGGGCGTGAAGCTTTCTTT.

By share, this clone counts as medium-sized (0.01 to 0.1%). Other DNA sequences of this sample code for an identical CDR3. The chain employs TRBV10-3 and TRBJ2-6; possible D gene TRBD2, 5 bases. The CDR3 consists of 16 residues. Per the germline V gene, CDR1 is ENHRY and CDR2 is SYGVKD. The V and J ends lost 2 bases and 0 bases respectively, with 8 bases between them. The CDR3 loop reads CAISESGASGANVLTF. CDR3 sequence (DNA): TGTGCCATCAGTGAGAGCGGAGCCTCTGGGGCCAACGTCCTGACTTTC.

The chain uses TRBV5-6 and TRBJ1-5, with D possibly TRBD1 on 5 matching bases. V lost 4 bases and J 5 bases, leaving 13 bases between the germline ends. The CDR3 length is 14 residues. Germline V gives CDR1 SGHDT, CDR2 YYEEEE. The CDR3 sequence is CASSMGLLDQPQHF. CDR3 DNA sequence: TGTGCCAGCAGCATGGGACTGCTCGATCAGCCCCAGCATTTT.

The V and J genes are TRBV28 and TRBJ1-1; 7 positions agree with TRBD1. J lost 4 bases, V lost 4 bases, and 3 bases had no gene match. The CDR3 sequence is 13 residues long. CDR1 and CDR2 from the germline V gene are MDHEN and SYDVKM. The CDR3 here is CASSSPGGTEAFF. In DNA, the CDR3 is TGTGCCAGCAGTTCCCCAGGGGGCACTGAAGCTTTCTTT.

The chain links TRBV6-6 to TRBJ1-1; weak D call: TRBD1 (5 bases). This CDR3 region has 14 residues. Trimming took 2 bases from V and 1 from J, leaving 8 bases between them. Germline V CDR1 and CDR2: MNHNY, SVGAGI (reference sequence). The CDR3 protein is CASSYRGQNTEAFF. DNA for the CDR3: TGTGCCAGCAGTTACAGAGGACAGAACACTGAAGCTTTCTTT.

The V gene is TRBV27, the J gene TRBJ2-5; 8 nucleotides line up with TRBD1. With V trimmed by 2 bases and J by 4 bases, 9 bases remained unmatched. The germline V gene has CDR1 MNHEY and CDR2 SMNVEV (reference sequence). This CDR3 is built from 16 residues. CDR3 coding DNA: TGTGCCAGCAGTTTACAACCACCCAGGGGGCTAGAGACCCAGTACTTC. This encodes CASSLQPPRGLETQYF.

This chain links TRBV9 with TRBJ1-6; D gene unclear. The CDR3 has 15 amino acids. Per the germline V gene, CDR1 is SGDLS and CDR2 is YYNGEE. V was pared by 0 bases and J by 7 bases, with 11 bases between. The CDR3 protein is CASSVAPVGNSPLHF. CDR3 sequence (DNA): TGTGCCAGCAGCGTAGCTCCCGTCGGGAATTCACCCCTCCACTTT.

The chain joins TRBV4-2 to TRBJ2-7, with D perhaps TRBD1 (6 bases). V was cut by 4 bases and J by 2 bases, with 12 bases left in between. The CDR3 consists of 14 residues. Germline CDR1 is LGHNA and CDR2 is YNFKEQ. In nucleotides, the CDR3 is TGTGCCAGCAGCCTAGAACAGGGACCCTACGAGCAGTACTTC. Its translation is CASSLEQGPYEQYF.

J is TRBJ2-7 and V is TRBV3-1 (or the pseudogene TRBV3-2); 7 bases line up with TRBD2. The CDR3 consists of 13 residues. The germline CDR1 and CDR2 sequences are LGHDT and YNNKEL (reference sequence). V was clipped by 4 bases and J by 12 bases; unmatched bases: 12. DNA of the CDR3: TGTGCCAGCAGCCCCCGGGAGGCCCCGTCGCCGTACTTC. This codes for CASSPREAPSPYF.

This clone has more than one count but fewer than ten. The gene calls are TRBV28 and TRBJ2-7, with TRBD1 as a possible D gene (6 bases). Trimming left V 8 bases short and J 3 bases short, with 11 bases between. The CDR3 totals 12 residues. CDR1 and CDR2 from the germline V gene are MDHEN and SYDVKM. CDR3 region: CASGQLGYEQYF. The CDR3 DNA is TGTGCCAGCGGACAGCTGGGCTACGAGCAGTACTTC.

The rearrangement uses TRBV2 and TRBJ1-5; TRBD1 is a possible D gene (5 bases). The length of the CDR3 is 14 residues. The germline V and J ends were trimmed by 5 bases and 4 bases, with 12 bases remaining between them. Per the germline V gene, CDR1 is SNHLY and CDR2 is FYNNEI. The CDR3 loop reads CASSPQPGNQPQHF. The CDR3 DNA sequence: TGTGCCAGCAGTCCTCAGCCAGGGAATCAGCCCCAGCATTTT.

This chain joins TRBV11-3 and TRBJ1-1; 12 bases are shared with TRBD1. The length of the CDR3 is 15 residues. Germline V gives CDR1 SGHNT, CDR2 YENEEA. Trimming removed 0 bases from V and 8 bases from J; junction bases left unmatched: 4. The CDR3 coding sequence is TGTGCCAGCAGCTTAGATCAGGGGACAGGGGGCGAAGCTTTCTTT. This gives the protein CASSLDQGTGGEAFF. Full variable domain (outside the CDR3, taken from reference TRBV11-3 and TRBJ1-1): EAGVVQSPRYKIIEKKQPVAFWCNPISGHNTLYWYLQNLGQGPELLIRYENEEAVDDSQLPKDRFSAERLKGVDSTLKIQPAELGDSAVYLCASSLDQGTGGEAFFGQGTRLTVV.

The V gene is TRBV4-1, the J gene TRBJ1-4; 8 positions agree with TRBD1. The CDR3 loop spans 15 amino acids. CDR1 is MGHRA, CDR2 YSYEKL, per germline. V was clipped by 5 bases and J by 8 bases; unmatched bases: 10. CDR3 in amino acids: CASSELRGLGEKLFF. CDR3 sequence (DNA): TGCGCCAGCAGCGAACTCAGGGGGCTCGGGGAAAAACTGTTTTTT.

The chain has TRBV9 and TRBJ2-1; 9 nucleotides align to TRBD1. Germline CDR1 SGDLS, CDR2 YYNGEE. Trimming removed 0 bases from V and 8 bases from J; junction bases left unmatched: 6. The CDR3 extends over 15 amino acids. CDR3 region: CASSVAGQGWDEQFF. CDR3 in DNA: TGTGCCAGCAGCGTAGCCGGACAGGGGTGGGATGAGCAGTTCTTC.

Written as DNA, the CDR3 is TGTGCCAGCAGCCTCGAAAGAGGGACTGAAGCTTTCTTT. It yields the protein CASSLERGTEAFF. V is TRBV7-3 and J is TRBJ1-1; D remains ambiguous. The length of the CDR3 is 13 residues. Per germline, CDR1 SGHTA and CDR2 FQGTGA. The ends were cut back, 5 bases at V and 5 bases at J, with 12 bases in the middle. Full variable domain (missing parts from reference TRBV7-3 and TRBJ1-1): GAGVSQTPSNKVTEKGKYVELRCDPISGHTALYWYRQSLGQGPEFLIYFQGTGAADDSGLPNDRFFAVRPEGSVSTLKIQRTERGDSAVYLCASSLERGTEAFFGQGTRLTVV.